The T cell receptor beta chain described here comes from a study of blood T cell repertoires in COVID-19. About the study: Samples came from the United States, Italy and Spain, spanning acute and convalescent COVID-19. T cells, B-cell-depleted T cells, or PBMCs provided the cDNA or gDNA that served as material.

In terms of age and location, participants ranged from about 18 to 95 years and lived in approximately 24 US areas. Cohort 3 donors were reported recovered after two negative PCRs, clearance, or symptom resolution. Germline V gene lookup returns CDR1 DFQATT and CDR2 SNEGSKA (reference sequence). V lost 3 bases and J lost 3; bases outside the gene matches: 3. This CDR3 contains 13 residues. Data came from immunoSEQ multiplex PCR; TCRdb stores just in-frame clones and leaves some out. The sample yields approximately 230,000 clones, approximately 82% seen once. Sample: PBMCs or T cells enriched from blood (not recorded which). The V gene is TRBV20-1, the J gene TRBJ1-1; TRBD1 aligns across 8 bases. The clonotype was recovered from a middle-aged man who had recovered from COVID-19. CDR3 sequence: CSASTGGDTEAFF. CDR3 DNA sequence: TGCAGTGCTAGTACAGGGGGTGACACTGAAGCTTTCTTT.